This entry concerns a single TCR beta chain. These data belong to a study of identical twins. The germline V gene has CDR1 DFQATT and CDR2 SNEGSKA (reference sequence). V lost 6 bases to trimming and J lost 12 bases; unmatched junction nucleotides: 23. The CDR3 is 18 amino acids. TCRdb called the 5' RACE reads again in MiXCR, with one record for every CDR3 protein. The sample contains 700,000 or so distinct CDR3 sequences, 21% of which appear only once. Another study also made use of these data, one on T cells expressing NK-cell markers. In that study: The study sequenced eight donors, seven HCMV-seropositive and one seronegative. A few donors' CD3+CD56-NKG2C+ cells were dominated by the same clonotypes.

This receptor was obtained from a woman aged 18-35 years in good health. The source material was PBMCs. The chain links TRBV20-1 to TRBJ2-1; 13 bases line up with TRBD2. The CDR3 loop is CSASQSLAGGTSTSSQFF. CDR3 DNA: TGCAGTGCCAGTCAGTCACTAGCGGGGGGGACCTCTACATCTTCGCAGTTCTTC.